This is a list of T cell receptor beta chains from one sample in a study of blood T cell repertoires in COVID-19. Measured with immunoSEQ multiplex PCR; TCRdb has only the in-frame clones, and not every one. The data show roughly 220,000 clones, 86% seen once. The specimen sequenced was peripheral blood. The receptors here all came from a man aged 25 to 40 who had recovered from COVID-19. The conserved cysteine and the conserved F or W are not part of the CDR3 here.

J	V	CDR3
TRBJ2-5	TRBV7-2	ASSSPTGYQETQY
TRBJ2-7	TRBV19	ASSIGGSSSYEQY
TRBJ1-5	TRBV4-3	ASSQQGGTGQPQH
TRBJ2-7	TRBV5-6	ASSALSREIHNEQY
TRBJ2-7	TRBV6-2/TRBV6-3	ASTPGRYEQY
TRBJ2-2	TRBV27	ASSLGQVRGGELF
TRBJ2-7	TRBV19	ASRGGEKSYEQY
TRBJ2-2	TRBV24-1	ATRAGQDTGELF
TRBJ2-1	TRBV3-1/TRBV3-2	ASSLMTGPYNEQF
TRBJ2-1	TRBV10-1	ASSLTGGLVDEQF
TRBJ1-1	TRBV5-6	ASRGTLYSTEAF